What follows are 28 T cell receptor beta chains derived from one specimen sequenced in a study of CD8 T cells in Susac syndrome. Reverse transcription of roughly 0.5 to 1 ug RNA was performed with random hexamers. TCRdb reprocessed the immunoSEQ multiplex PCR reads via MiXCR and lists one record per CDR3 protein. Here the sample spans about 160,000 distinct CDR3 sequences, about 90% being singletons. Sequencing was done on a sample of CD4+ T cells from PBMCs. The receptors originated from a human donor in good health.

The chain links TRBV20-1 to TRBJ2-1; tentative D call: TRBD2 (6 bases). CDR1 is DFQATT and CDR2 is SNEGSKA in the germline V gene (reference sequence). The CDR3 has 16 residues. Trimming took off 1 base at V and 3 bases at J, with 16 bases between the two ends. The CDR3 DNA follows: TGCAGTGCTAGAGTCGCGGGGACCCCTAACTACAATGAGCAGTTCTTC. Amino acid sequence: CSARVAGTPNYNEQFF.

On this clonotype itself: At one end the junction does not follow the germline gene, possibly because of a read error. The V and J genes are TRBV24-1 and TRBJ2-7; D is uncertain. Germline V gives CDR1 KGHDR, CDR2 SFDVKD. The length of the CDR3 is 13 residues. Here the CDR3 reads CATSDLGTTEQHF. The CDR3 DNA follows: TGTGCCACCAGTGATTTGGGCACGACCGAGCAGCACTTC.

J is TRBJ1-2 and V is TRBV7-2; a weak D match, TRBD1 (6 bases). The CDR3 is made up of 16 amino acids. Trimming removed 3 bases at V and 0 bases at J, with 14 bases between. The germline V gene has CDR1 SGHTA and CDR2 FQGNSA. CDR3 amino acids: CASSFSGQQANYGYTF. The CDR3 DNA sequence: TGTGCCAGCAGCTTCTCCGGACAGCAGGCTAACTATGGCTACACCTTC.

The gene calls are TRBV20-1 and TRBJ1-3; D is uncertain. This CDR3 comprises 14 residues. V lost 1 base to trimming and J lost 2 bases, with 9 bases between them. CDR1 is DFQATT and CDR2 is SNEGSKA in the germline V gene (reference sequence). The DNA for the CDR3 is TGCAGTGCTAGAGGAGGAGCAACTGGAAACACCATATATTTT. The encoded protein is CSARGGATGNTIYF.

The chain joins TRBV30 to TRBJ2-7, with 9 bases aligning to TRBD2. With V trimmed by 2 bases and J by 4 bases, 6 bases remained unmatched. CDR3 length equals 14 residues. The germline V gene has CDR1 GTSNPN and CDR2 SVGIG (reference sequence). For the CDR3, the DNA is TGTGCCTGGAGTTCCGGCGGGGGGGCGTACGAGCAGTACTTC. Translated: CAWSSGGGAYEQYF.

This chain joins TRBV5-1 and TRBJ2-4; 9 bases align to TRBD1. J was trimmed by 7 bases and V by 0 bases; bases with no gene match: 5. From germline, CDR1 is SGHRS and CDR2 YFSETQ. The CDR3 length is 15 residues. CDR3 sequence: CASSLARTGENIQYF. In DNA, the CDR3 is TGCGCCAGCAGCTTGGCGCGGACAGGGGAGAACATTCAGTACTTC.

This chain joins TRBV20-1 and TRBJ2-7, with 9 nucleotides matching TRBD1. Trimming removed 3 bases from V and 0 bases from J; junction bases left unmatched: 6. The CDR3 length is 15 residues. Germline CDR1 and CDR2: DFQATT and SNEGSKA (reference sequence). CDR3 sequence: CSASLGDRVSYEQYF. The DNA of the CDR3 is TGCAGTGCTAGCCTGGGGGACAGGGTCTCCTACGAGCAGTACTTC.

The CDR3 coding sequence is TGTGCCAGCAGTCTAGGACTAGCGGGAGCGGAGACCCAGTACTTC. It codes for CASSLGLAGAETQYF. This chain joins TRBV6-2 or TRBV6-3 and TRBJ2-5; 13 bases map to TRBD2. CDR1 MNHEY and CDR2 SVGEGT come from the germline V gene. There are 15 residues in the CDR3. V lost 5 bases to trimming and J lost 5 bases; unmatched junction nucleotides: 5.

The chain carries TRBV30 and TRBJ1-1; D uncertain. This CDR3 comprises 12 residues. Germline V gives CDR1 GTSNPN, CDR2 SVGIG (reference sequence). The CDR3 loop is CAVKPSGTEAFF. Here the CDR3 DNA reads TGTGCTGTTAAACCCTCAGGAACCGAAGCTTTCTTT.

The chain is built from TRBV28 and TRBJ1-2; unclear D gene. The germline V gene encodes CDR1 MDHEN and CDR2 SYDVKM. This CDR3 contains 13 residues. Trimming took off 6 bases at V and 6 bases at J, with 14 bases between the two ends. CDR3 sequence (DNA): TGTGCCAGCAGCTTCCCCGGCGGACATGGCTACACCTTC. Translating it yields CASSFPGGHGYTF.

The J gene is TRBJ2-3, the V gene TRBV10-2; 11 bases are shared with TRBD2. V lost 5 bases to trimming and J lost 2 bases; unmatched junction nucleotides: 6. Germline V gene sequence: CDR1 WSHSY, CDR2 SAAADI. The CDR3 has 16 residues. The CDR3 nucleotides read TGCGCCAGCAGTACACTAGCGGGAGCGGCCACAGATACGCAGTATTTT. Amino acids: CASSTLAGAATDTQYF.

This clonotype was observed a few times. For the CDR3, the DNA is TGCAGCGTTGGGCTGGGCCCTAGCTCCTACAATGAGCAGTTCTTC. It specifies CSVGLGPSSYNEQFF. J is TRBJ2-1 and V is TRBV29-1, with D unclear. Germline V gives CDR1 SQVTM, CDR2 ANQGSEA. Trimming stripped 4 bases from V and 0 bases from J, with 13 bases between. The CDR3 covers 15 residues.

This clonotype was seen a single time. The chain combines TRBV7-2 with TRBJ2-3; 8 nucleotides line up with TRBD1. Trimming at V came to 5 bases and at J to 4 bases, leaving 2 bases not matched to a gene. The V gene's germline CDR1 is SGHTA and CDR2 FQGNSA. There are 13 residues in the CDR3. CDR3 sequence: CASSTQGADTQYF. In nucleotides, the CDR3 is TGTGCCAGCAGCACACAGGGGGCAGATACGCAGTATTTT.

The chain carries TRBV6-2 or TRBV6-3 and TRBJ1-6; the match to TRBD1 covers 8 bases. The length of the CDR3 is 15 residues. Germline V gene data show CDR1 as MNHEY and CDR2 as SVGEGT. The junction had 9 bases not matched to a gene; V was cut back by 5 bases and J by 9 bases. This CDR3 is CASSHARDRPSPLHF. CDR3 bases: TGTGCCAGCAGTCACGCCCGGGACAGGCCTTCACCCCTCCACTTT.

The DNA of the CDR3 is TGCGCCAGCAGCTTGGATCCAGGTATAGCCAAAAACATTCAGTACTTC. This sequence encodes CASSLDPGIAKNIQYF. V and J are TRBV5-1 and TRBJ2-4; D remains unclear. Trimming stripped 0 bases from V and 0 bases from J, with 10 bases between. CDR1 and CDR2 from the germline V gene are SGHRS and YFSETQ. The CDR3 consists of 16 residues.

This chain uses TRBV3-1 with TRBJ2-3; unclear D gene. The germline V gene encodes CDR1 LGHDT and CDR2 YNNKEL (reference sequence). Trimming removed 3 bases at V and 4 bases at J, with 2 bases between. The CDR3 totals 11 residues. In DNA form, the CDR3 reads TGTGCCAGCAGCCAGGCAGATACGCAGTATTTT. Residues: CASSQADTQYF.

V and J are TRBV6-5 and TRBJ1-6; D unclear. Germline V lookup: CDR1 MNHEY, CDR2 SVGAGI. The CDR3 runs to 14 residues. V was trimmed by 2 bases and J by 9 bases, leaving 11 bases between them. CDR3 loop: CASSYGVDGSPLHF. DNA for the CDR3: TGTGCCAGCAGTTACGGGGTGGATGGTTCACCCCTCCACTTT.

The rearrangement uses TRBV2 and TRBJ2-5; D is perhaps TRBD1 or TRBD2 (6 bases each). V was shortened by 6 bases and J by 7 bases, with 15 bases between the two germline ends. Germline V gives CDR1 SNHLY, CDR2 FYNNEI. The CDR3 consists of 13 residues. CDR3 bases: TGTGCCAGCAGGGGGGGCCCCGGGGGGACCCAGTACTTC. Translating gives CASRGGPGGTQYF.

The chain links TRBV5-1 to TRBJ2-7; D perhaps matches TRBD1 (6 bases). This CDR3 region has 15 residues. The V end was cut by 6 bases, the J end by 0 bases, with 16 bases between. Per the germline V gene, CDR1 is SGHRS and CDR2 is YFSETQ. DNA for the CDR3: TGCGCCAGCAATACCGGGACACACCTCTCCTACGAGCAGTACTTC. Translated: CASNTGTHLSYEQYF.

The CDR3 here is CASSQNPGPSYEQYF. Written as DNA, the CDR3 is TGCGCCAGCAGCCAAAATCCGGGACCCTCCTACGAGCAGTACTTC. The chain carries TRBV4-3 and TRBJ2-7; D may match TRBD1 or TRBD2 (5 bases each). The CDR3 length is 15 residues. With 2 bases removed from V and 0 bases from J, the gap between germline ends came to 11 bases. Germline loops: CDR1 LGHNA, CDR2 YSLEER.

This clonotype is a singleton in its sample. The V gene is TRBV7-9, the J gene TRBJ2-4; 7 bases line up with TRBD1. CDR3 length: 15 residues. Germline V gene sequence: CDR1 SEHNR, CDR2 FQNEAQ (reference sequence). V was pared by 5 bases and J by 10 bases, with 14 bases of the junction left unmatched. The CDR3 DNA sequence: TGTGCCAGCAGCCCCCTAGGGGGACAGAGACGTATTCAGTACTTC. It specifies CASSPLGGQRRIQYF.

V is TRBV30 and J is TRBJ1-6; D unclear. The length of the CDR3 is 15 residues. Germline-derived CDR1 and CDR2 are GTSNPN and SVGIG (reference sequence). The V and J ends lost 4 bases and 2 bases respectively, with 12 bases between them. The CDR3 DNA reads TGTGCCTGGAAACGAGGGATCACCTATAATTCACCCCTCCACTTT. It translates to CAWKRGITYNSPLHF.

This clonotype came up a few times. V gene TRBV12-3 or TRBV12-4 combines with J gene TRBJ2-2, with 7 bases that match TRBD2. J was trimmed by 4 bases and V by 2 bases; bases with no gene match: 1. CDR3 length: 14 residues. CDR3 bases: TGTGCCAGCAGTTTAACGGGGGGCACCGGGGAGCTGTTTTTT. This gives the protein CASSLTGGTGELFF.

This sequence joins TRBV20-1 and TRBJ1-1; D remains unclear. The CDR3 totals 13 residues. Germline V CDR1 and CDR2: DFQATT, SNEGSKA (reference sequence). V was cut by 5 bases and J by 6 bases, with 16 bases left in between. Here the CDR3 reads CSASGRPTPEAFF. The CDR3 region has the DNA TGCAGTGCTTCGGGCCGACCGACCCCTGAAGCTTTCTTT.

The chain has TRBV20-1 and TRBJ2-7; D may be TRBD1 (5 bases). Germline V lookup: CDR1 DFQATT, CDR2 SNEGSKA (reference sequence). V shed 1 base and J shed 5 bases, with 15 bases lying between them. CDR3 length equals 14 residues. CDR3 sequence reads: CSARGPGLANEQYF. CDR3 coding DNA: TGCAGTGCTAGAGGTCCAGGGTTGGCGAACGAGCAGTACTTC.

The chain uses TRBV20-1 and TRBJ1-4, with 9 bases aligning to TRBD1. The CDR3 covers 15 residues. CDR1 and CDR2 from the germline V gene are DFQATT and SNEGSKA (reference sequence). Unmatched junction bases numbered 4, after V lost 0 bases and J lost 5 bases. The CDR3 DNA is TGCAGTGCTAGAGATGACGGACAGGGGAATGAAAAACTGTTTTTT. It encodes CSARDDGQGNEKLFF.

The sample holds one count of this clonotype. The J gene is TRBJ1-1, the V gene TRBV6-1; D perhaps matches TRBD1 (5 bases). The V end lost 3 bases, the J end lost 0 bases, and 11 bases lay between the germline ends. Germline V gene lookup returns CDR1 MNHNS and CDR2 SASEGT. The CDR3 sequence is 15 residues long. DNA of the CDR3: TGTGCCAGCAGTGAGGGGAGGGGCATGAACACTGAAGCTTTCTTT. It encodes CASSEGRGMNTEAFF.

The table lists this clonotype with a few counts. CDR3 coding DNA: TGCGCCAGCGGCGCGGGACAGGGGGCCAACGAGCAGTACTTC. Amino acid sequence: CASGAGQGANEQYF. The chain carries TRBV5-1 and TRBJ2-7, with 12 bases fitting TRBD1. V dropped 7 bases and J dropped 5; count of bases not matched to a gene: 7. Germline CDR1 and CDR2: SGHRS and YFSETQ. The CDR3 has 14 residues.